The entry that follows covers one TCR beta chain sequence. Its specific antigen is unknown. No clone much larger than this one lies a single base away; base qualities are absent. CDR1 and CDR2, looked up from the germline V gene, are MDHEN and SYDVKM. V is shortened by 1 base, J by 1 base, and the region joining them spans 10 bases. The CDR3 has 16 amino acids, counting the end cysteine and phenylalanine. Only the CDR3 portion is preserved as DNA: 48 bases, with reading frame beginning at the first base. This specimen belongs to a study of OX40 agonist ivuxolimab in advanced cancers. Background for the entire study: Ivuxolimab was an agonistic, fully human IgG2 monoclonal antibody directed against OX40 (CD134), a costimulatory receptor. Intravenous ivuxolimab was administered to patients every 2 weeks at six dose levels: 0.01, 0.1, 0.3, 1.5, 3 and 10 mg/kg. Of the 50 to 55 patients in dose escalation, about 20 had hepatocellular carcinoma, around 15 had melanoma, 9 had renal cell carcinoma and 9 had head and neck cancer. In the dose-escalation cohort, more than 75% of patients were male, and the mean age was approximately 60 years, with a range of roughly 20 to 79. Prior anti-PD-1, anti-PD-L1 or anti-CTLA-4 therapy was permitted, and 40% of dose-escalation patients had received checkpoint inhibitors. Three dose-escalation patients achieved partial responses, one with hepatocellular carcinoma and two with cutaneous melanoma. Peripheral TCRbeta sequencing aimed to test whether ivuxolimab altered TCR sequence diversity and caused clonal T-cell expansion. The monotherapy dose-escalation portion (N ≈ 50 patients) of the phase I ivuxolimab trial is reported in the paper.

Patients with a history of autoimmune disease or receiving systemic immunosuppression were excluded from the trial. In every dose cohort, peripheral blood was drawn for TCR sequencing at baseline, cycle 4 day 1, and cycle 7 day 1. The samples were taken from a phase I, first-in-human, multicenter, open-label dose-escalation trial of ivuxolimab. Adults with locally advanced or metastatic melanoma, renal cell, hepatocellular, or head and neck squamous cell carcinoma were enrolled in the trial. Before TCR sequencing, CD4+ T cells and CD8+ T cells were sorted from peripheral blood as separate populations. Findings and caveats that apply to the study as a whole: In partial responders in the 0.1-3.0 mg/kg groups, normalized peripheral clonal expansion was found to be among the lowest, especially among CD8+ T cells. On average, CD8+ T cells showed more expanded clones than CD4+ T cells after ivuxolimab. Which antigens the clonally expanded peripheral T cells were specific for was not determined. Low levels of normalized T-cell clonal expansion were also seen in some patients who did not respond. At doses of 0.1 to 3.0 mg/kg, clonal expansion of both CD4+ and CD8+ blood T cells was observed from baseline to week 6.

Genomic DNA was extracted from sorted cells for sequencing of the TCRbeta CDR3 region. The immunoSEQ Assay was used to sequence the TCRbeta CDR3 regions. TCRdb provides this immuneACCESS table in a form limited to in-frame rearrangements. Some clones are lacking; in checked studies, under half of them reflect an unresolved V gene, and why the rest are absent is not known. The sample yields approximately 69,000 clones; just under 85% were counted once. Over 4.5% of the sample is taken by the ten largest. The chain is encoded by TRBV28 joined to TRBJ1-4, with the D gene uncertain. This specimen was CD4+ or CD8+ T cells sorted from blood, taken in a trial of the OX40 agonist ivuxolimab. This receptor was identified in an adult with an advanced solid tumor such as melanoma, head and neck, liver or kidney cancer. The CDR3 reads CASSLSGLETNEKLFF. In nucleotides, the sequence is TGTGCCAGCAGTTTATCTGGGCTGGAAACTAATGAAAAACTGTTTTTT. When the CDR3 is completed using the reference TRBV28 and TRBJ1-4 genes on either side, the full variable domain is DVKVTQSSRYLVKRTGEKVFLECVQDMDHENMFWYRQDPGLGLRLIYFSYDVKMKEKGDIPEGYSVSREKKERFSLILESASTNQTSMYLCASSLSGLETNEKLFFGSGTQLSVL.